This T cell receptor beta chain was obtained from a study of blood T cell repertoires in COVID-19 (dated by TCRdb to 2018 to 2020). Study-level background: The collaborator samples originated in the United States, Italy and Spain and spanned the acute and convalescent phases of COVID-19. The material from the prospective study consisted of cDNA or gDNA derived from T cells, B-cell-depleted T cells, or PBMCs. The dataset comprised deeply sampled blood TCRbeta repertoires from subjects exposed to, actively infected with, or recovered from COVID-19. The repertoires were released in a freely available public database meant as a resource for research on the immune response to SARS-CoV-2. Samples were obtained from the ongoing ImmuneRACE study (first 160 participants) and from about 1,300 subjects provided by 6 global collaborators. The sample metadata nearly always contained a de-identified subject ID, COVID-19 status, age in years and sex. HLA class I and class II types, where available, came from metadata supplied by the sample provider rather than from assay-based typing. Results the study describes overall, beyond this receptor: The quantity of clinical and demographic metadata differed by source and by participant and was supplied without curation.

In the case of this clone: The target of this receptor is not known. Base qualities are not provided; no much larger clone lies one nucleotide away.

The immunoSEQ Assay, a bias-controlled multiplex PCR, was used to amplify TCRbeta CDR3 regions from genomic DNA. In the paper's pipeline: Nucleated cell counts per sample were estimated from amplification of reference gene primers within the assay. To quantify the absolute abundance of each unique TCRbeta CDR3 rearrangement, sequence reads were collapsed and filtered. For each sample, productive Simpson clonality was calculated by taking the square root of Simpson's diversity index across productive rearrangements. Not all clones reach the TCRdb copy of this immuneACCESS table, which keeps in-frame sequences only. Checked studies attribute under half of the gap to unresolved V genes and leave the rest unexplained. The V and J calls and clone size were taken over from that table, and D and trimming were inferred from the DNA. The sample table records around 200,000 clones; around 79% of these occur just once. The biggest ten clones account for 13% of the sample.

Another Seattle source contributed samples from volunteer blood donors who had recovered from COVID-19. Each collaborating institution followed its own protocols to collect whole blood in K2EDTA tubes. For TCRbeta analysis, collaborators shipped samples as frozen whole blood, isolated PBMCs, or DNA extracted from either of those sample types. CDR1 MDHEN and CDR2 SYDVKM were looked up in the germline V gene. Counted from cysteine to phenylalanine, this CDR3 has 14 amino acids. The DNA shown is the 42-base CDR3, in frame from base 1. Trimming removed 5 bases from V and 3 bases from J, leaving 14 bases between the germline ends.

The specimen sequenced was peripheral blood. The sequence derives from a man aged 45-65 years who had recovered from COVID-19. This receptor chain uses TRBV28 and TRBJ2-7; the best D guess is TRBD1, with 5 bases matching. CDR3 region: CASSPPGYVYEQYF. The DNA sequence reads TGTGCCAGCAGTCCTCCAGGGTACGTCTACGAGCAGTACTTC.